These 26 T cell receptor beta chains came from one sample sequenced in a study of cytotoxic CD8 clonotypes in ibrutinib-treated CLL. The data were produced by immunoSEQ multiplex PCR, yet TCRdb's version contains in-frame clones alone and is incomplete. Of approximately 340,000 clones in the sample, 67% were seen once. Sequencing used PBMCs, obtained after 36 months of ibrutinib treatment. The receptors derive from a human donor with chronic lymphocytic leukemia.

This clone occurred once. The gene calls are TRBV6-5 and TRBJ2-4; 7 bases are shared with TRBD2. This CDR3 spans 14 amino acids. Germline V lookup: CDR1 MNHEY, CDR2 SVGAGI. Trimming cost V 5 bases and J 2 bases; bases outside gene matches: 3. The CDR3 DNA sequence: TGTGCCAGCAGTGCCGGGACTACCAAAAACATTCAGTACTTC. Its translation: CASSAGTTKNIQYF.

V usage is TRBV6-5 and J usage is TRBJ2-7, with TRBD1 matching 9 bases. This CDR3 has 14 amino acids. Looked up from germline, CDR1 is MNHEY and CDR2 is SVGAGI. The trim removed 0 bases at V and 3 bases at J, leaving 0 bases unmatched. CDR3 sequence: CASSYSDRGYEQYF. DNA of the CDR3: TGTGCCAGCAGTTACTCGGACAGGGGCTACGAGCAGTACTTC.

The V gene is TRBV11-2, the J gene TRBJ2-7, with 9 bases that match TRBD2. The CDR3 totals 15 residues. V lost 5 bases and J lost 6; bases outside the gene matches: 11. Germline V CDR1 and CDR2: SGHAT, FQNNGV. The CDR3 region is CASSPPAREGLEQYF. The CDR3 DNA sequence: TGTGCCAGCAGCCCGCCGGCGCGGGAGGGACTCGAGCAGTACTTC.

The J gene is TRBJ2-3, the V gene TRBV28; 8 bases are shared with TRBD2. The trim removed 3 bases at V and 6 bases at J, leaving 8 bases unmatched. Germline V gives CDR1 MDHEN, CDR2 SYDVKM. This CDR3 has 15 amino acids. The CDR3 DNA reads as TGTGCCAGCAGTTTCAGCCTAGCGGGCGGGGATACGCAGTATTTT. Encoded protein: CASSFSLAGGDTQYF.

This clone has more than one count but fewer than ten. The V gene is TRBV5-1, the J gene TRBJ1-2, with D uncertain. V lost 0 bases and J lost 8, with 8 bases in between. Germline values: CDR1 SGHRS, CDR2 YFSETQ. CDR3 length: 12 amino acids. The CDR3 reads CASSLGTLGYTF. In nucleotides, the CDR3 is TGCGCCAGCAGCTTGGGGACGCTGGGCTACACCTTC.

This chain joins TRBV5-1 and TRBJ2-1; 16 nucleotides line up with TRBD2. CDR1 is SGHRS, CDR2 YFSETQ, per germline. J gave up 6 bases and V 4 bases, and 13 bases lay outside the gene matches. The CDR3 loop spans 19 amino acids. In DNA form, the CDR3 reads TGCGCCAGCAGCCCGGGACTAGCGGGGGGGCTTCTGATTTCCAATGAGCAGTTCTTC. Protein: CASSPGLAGGLLISNEQFF.

The V and J genes are TRBV7-9 and TRBJ1-4; D is ambiguous. V gave up 2 bases and J gave up 5 bases, with 6 bases separating them. Germline-derived CDR1 and CDR2 are SEHNR and FQNEAQ (reference sequence). The CDR3 spans 13 residues. Here the CDR3 reads CASSLFRNEKLFF. CDR3 in DNA: TGTGCCAGCAGCTTATTCAGGAATGAAAAACTGTTTTTT. Complete variable domain (other parts from reference TRBV7-9 and TRBJ1-4): DTGVSQNPRHKITKRGQNVTFRCDPISEHNRLYWYRQTLGQGPEFLTYFQNEAQLEKSRLLSDRFSAERPKGSFSTLEIQRTEQGDSAMYLCASSLFRNEKLFFGSGTQLSVL.

This chain uses TRBV5-6 with TRBJ1-3; D is unresolved. Looked up from germline, CDR1 is SGHDT and CDR2 is YYEEEE. The ends were cut back, 4 bases at V and 0 bases at J, with 11 bases in the middle. The CDR3 is 15 residues long. The CDR3 spells CASSNGPGSGNTIYF. The CDR3 coding sequence is TGTGCCAGCAGCAACGGACCGGGCTCTGGAAACACCATATATTTT.

This chain links TRBV4-1 with TRBJ2-7; TRBD1 matches 8 bases. The V gene's germline CDR1 is MGHRA and CDR2 YSYEKL. The CDR3 loop spans 15 amino acids. With 6 bases clipped from V and 1 base from J, the junction kept 8 bases outside the gene matches. DNA of the CDR3: TGCGCCAGCAGACTCTCACAGGGGGGTTCCTACGAGCAGTACTTC. It translates to CASRLSQGGSYEQYF.

This clone was found a few times. The V gene is TRBV7-3, the J gene TRBJ1-2; 10 nucleotides match TRBD1. V dropped 0 bases and J dropped 8; count of bases not matched to a gene: 3. The CDR3 has 14 residues. Germline assignment: CDR1 SGHTA and CDR2 FQGTGA. The DNA for the CDR3 is TGTGCCAGCAGCTTAACTGGGACAGGGGAGGGCTACACCTTC. Its translation is CASSLTGTGEGYTF.

Worth noting for this clone: A read error may account for a junction end that differs from germline. The rearrangement uses TRBV5-4 and TRBJ2-7, with 7 bases aligning to TRBD1. CDR3 length: 16 amino acids. Per the germline V gene, CDR1 is SGHNT and CDR2 is YYREEE (reference sequence). In DNA form, the CDR3 reads TGTGCCAGCAGCTTCGAGCGGACAGGCATATCCTCCGAGCAGTACTTC. It is translated as CASSFERTGISSEQYF.

In its sample, this clone was seen a few times. The same CDR3 is also encoded by other DNA sequences in this sample. The chain combines TRBV29-1 with TRBJ2-1; possibly TRBD1 for D (5 bases). The length of the CDR3 is 11 residues. Trimming left V 7 bases short and J 6 bases short, with 10 bases between. Germline V CDR1 and CDR2: SQVTM, ANQGSEA. CDR3 amino acids: CSAVGANEQFF. Here the CDR3 DNA reads TGCAGCGCAGTTGGGGCCAATGAGCAGTTCTTC.

V gene TRBV11-2 combines with J gene TRBJ2-7; 7 nucleotides agree with TRBD2. The ends lost 1 base at V and 6 bases at J; junction bases unmatched: 0. This CDR3 has 12 amino acids. The germline V gene encodes CDR1 SGHAT and CDR2 FQNNGV. The CDR3 sequence is CASSLAGGEQYF. CDR3 in DNA: TGTGCCAGCAGCTTAGCGGGGGGCGAGCAGTACTTC.

The genes are TRBV7-9 and TRBJ2-4; D is possibly TRBD1 (5 bases). This CDR3 is 14 amino acids long. Looked up from germline, CDR1 is SEHNR and CDR2 is FQNEAQ (reference sequence). V was pared by 2 bases and J by 5 bases, with 10 bases between. The CDR3 reads CASSLLWGQNIQYF. CDR3 in DNA: TGTGCCAGCAGCTTATTATGGGGCCAAAACATTCAGTACTTC.

This clone was picked up one time. The chain joins TRBV21-1 to TRBJ2-7; the DNA was not compared with TRBD2, the D call given in the table. TRBV21-1 is classified as a pseudogene. This CDR3 is 16 amino acids long. The chain's CDR3 is CASSKRSGSVSYEQYF. The CDR3 bases are TGTGCCAGCAGCAAGAGGAGCGGGAGTGTGTCCTACGAGCAGTACTTC.

The chain carries TRBV11-3 and TRBJ2-5; the D gene could be TRBD1 or TRBD2 (6 bases each). The germline CDR1 and CDR2 sequences are SGHNT and YENEEA. V lost 5 bases and J lost 4, with 14 bases in between. The CDR3 contains 14 residues. The CDR3 sequence: CASSRGRGGETQYF. The CDR3 DNA sequence: TGTGCCAGCAGCCGGGGGCGGGGAGGAGAGACCCAGTACTTC.

This clone was detected only a few times. This chain connects TRBV19 to TRBJ2-1; the D gene is possibly TRBD1 (5 bases). This CDR3 spans 15 amino acids. Between the trimmed V and J ends, which lost 8 bases and 3 bases, there was a span of 17 bases. The germline CDR1 and CDR2 sequences are LNHDA and SQIVND (reference sequence). The CDR3 DNA reads as TGTGCCAGTTCCAATAGGGGTTTGCTCTACAATGAGCAGTTCTTC. It is translated as CASSNRGLLYNEQFF.

CDR3 coding DNA: TGCAGCGTTGAATCAGCCCTCTATGGCTACACCTTC. It translates to CSVESALYGYTF. This chain joins TRBV29-1 and TRBJ1-2; no clear D. V was trimmed by 2 bases and J by 4 bases, leaving 8 bases between them. This CDR3 contains 12 residues. Germline CDR1 is SQVTM and CDR2 is ANQGSEA.

The chain has TRBV29-1 and TRBJ2-7, with D tentatively TRBD1 (7 bases). V was cut by 0 bases and J by 6 bases, with 12 bases left in between. The CDR3 runs to 13 residues. Germline assignment: CDR1 SQVTM and CDR2 ANQGSEA. CDR3 residues: CSVEEAQGGEQYF. CDR3 nucleotide sequence: TGCAGCGTTGAAGAGGCGCAGGGGGGCGAGCAGTACTTC.

The rearrangement uses TRBV4-2 and TRBJ1-2; no clear D gene. The CDR3 totals 16 residues. V gave up 3 bases and J gave up 3 bases, with 17 bases separating them. CDR1 is LGHNA and CDR2 is YNFKEQ in the germline V gene. The DNA for the CDR3 is TGTGCCAGCAGCCAGAGCGTAGTGACCCCTGACTATGGCTACACCTTC. Protein sequence: CASSQSVVTPDYGYTF.

The CDR3, as DNA: TGTGCCAGCAGCTACGCCGAGGGCGGGCCAGAGACCCAGTACTTC. This translates into CASSYAEGGPETQYF. This chain uses TRBV7-9 with TRBJ2-5, with D possibly matching TRBD2 (5 bases). The germline V gene has CDR1 SEHNR and CDR2 FQNEAQ (reference sequence). V was cut by 4 bases and J by 4 bases, with 16 bases left in between. The CDR3 length is 15 residues. The complete variable domain, with remaining parts taken from reference TRBV7-9 and TRBJ2-5, reads DTGVSQNPRHKITKRGQNVTFRCDPISEHNRLYWYRQTLGQGPEFLTYFQNEAQLEKSRLLSDRFSAERPKGSFSTLEIQRTEQGDSAMYLCASSYAEGGPETQYFGPGTRLLVL.

This chain connects TRBV5-1 to TRBJ2-1; 8 bases are a match to TRBD2. Germline V lookup: CDR1 SGHRS, CDR2 YFSETQ. The CDR3 runs to 18 residues. V dropped 3 bases and J dropped 0; count of bases not matched to a gene: 11. The DNA of the CDR3 is TGCGCCAGCAGCTACGGGGCCACACTAGCGGACTCCTACAATGAGCAGTTCTTC. Its translation: CASSYGATLADSYNEQFF. The full variable domain, rest sourced from reference TRBV5-1 and TRBJ2-1, is KAGVTQTPRYLIKTRGQQVTLSCSPISGHRSVSWYQQTPGQGLQFLFEYFSETQRNKGNFPGRFSGRQFSNSRSEMNVSTLELGDSALYLCASSYGATLADSYNEQFFGPGTRLTVL.

The chain links TRBV4-1 to TRBJ2-2, with 10 bases lining up with TRBD2. Trimming cost V 3 bases and J 4 bases; bases outside gene matches: 11. The CDR3 is 18 amino acids. Germline V gives CDR1 MGHRA, CDR2 YSYEKL. CDR3 sequence (DNA): TGCGCCAGCAGCCACAGCCTAGCGGGGGTCATTCTCACCGGGGAGCTGTTTTTT. It translates to CASSHSLAGVILTGELFF.

The chain employs TRBV25-1 and TRBJ2-3; 10 bases are shared with TRBD1. This CDR3 has 17 amino acids. The J segment lost 5 bases and the V segment lost 4 bases, leaving 12 bases of the junction unmatched. From germline, CDR1 is MGHDK and CDR2 SYGVNS. Here the CDR3 reads CASSAQPGQGRIDTQYF. The DNA for the CDR3 is TGTGCCAGCAGTGCCCAACCGGGACAGGGGCGGATAGATACGCAGTATTTT. The whole variable domain, remainder taken from reference TRBV25-1 and TRBJ2-3, is EADIYQTPRYLVIGTGKKITLECSQTMGHDKMYWYQQDPGMELHLIHYSYGVNSTEKGDLSSESTVSRIRTEHFPLTLESARPSHTSQYLCASSAQPGQGRIDTQYFGPGTRLTVL.

The rearrangement links TRBV9 to TRBJ2-1; 12 bases are shared with TRBD2. After removal of 2 bases from V and 10 bases from J, the junction contained 13 bases not matched to a gene. Germline CDR1 reads SGDLS; CDR2 reads YYNGEE. The CDR3 is made up of 17 amino acids. DNA for the CDR3: TGTGCCAGCAGCGTCTCGACCGGGACTAGCGGGTATGTAGAGCAGTTCTTC. This translates into CASSVSTGTSGYVEQFF.

This chain links TRBV5-1 with TRBJ2-2, with D maybe TRBD1 (5 bases). In germline, CDR1 is SGHRS, CDR2 YFSETQ. V was shortened by 1 base and J by 1 base, with 14 bases between the two germline ends. The CDR3 has 17 residues. CDR3 coding DNA: TGCGCCAGCAGCTTGTCTCCAGGGCTAATGAACACCGGGGAGCTGTTTTTT. It encodes CASSLSPGLMNTGELFF.